The source of this T cell receptor beta chain is a study of radiation and T cells in renal cell carcinoma. Sample time point: baseline pretreatment blood. Regarding treatment: 15 Gy SBRT to primary tumor, nephrectomy 4 weeks later. This renal cell carcinoma was of the clear cell type. Method: immunoSEQ multiplex PCR; TCRdb's copy keeps in-frame clones and lacks some. The data contain 120,000 to 150,000 clones, 75% to 90% of them seen just once; the ten biggest clones take up approximately 20%. The CDR3 extends over 16 amino acids. Germline V gene sequence: CDR1 MNHNY, CDR2 SVGAGI (reference sequence). The V end lost 5 bases, the J end lost 0 bases, and 13 bases lay between the germline ends.

This material consisted of blood, taken from a patient whose treatment included radiotherapy and nephrectomy. This sequence originates from a woman in her forties or fifties with renal cell carcinoma. The chain combines TRBV6-6 with TRBJ1-4, with D possibly matching TRBD1 (5 bases). CDR3 coding DNA: TGTGCCAGCAGTCGGGGCGGGGACCCAACTAATGAAAAACTGTTTTTT. Its translation: CASSRGGDPTNEKLFF.